This TCR beta chain was recorded in a study of identical twins. Findings and caveats of the study: Beta out-of-frame sequences showed weaker excess twin sharing.

The authors used template switching to add a universal primer site and gave cDNA unique molecular identifiers. TCRdb reprocessed the 5' RACE reads via MiXCR and lists one record per CDR3 protein. The sample has about 530,000 distinct CDR3 sequences, 20% to 25% seen once. Notes on this clonotype: Its cognate antigen is unknown.

These data also featured in a second study, about yellow fever vaccine responses in identical twins.

The sequenced sample was CD4+ T cells sorted from blood. The clonotype originates from a woman between 18 and 29 years old in good health.

CDR3 in amino acids: CASSFRERAYNEQFF. CDR3 nucleotides: TGTGCCAGCAGCTTCCGGGAGAGGGCCTACAATGAGCAGTTCTTC. The V and J genes are TRBV3-1 and TRBJ2-1, with D possibly TRBD2 on 6 matching bases. Germline V gene data show CDR1 as LGHDT and CDR2 as YNNKEL (reference sequence). CDR3 length: 15 residues. Trimming left V 5 bases short and J 2 bases short, with 13 bases between.